This T cell receptor beta chain was recovered during a study of blood T cells in healthy people across ages. V shed 8 bases and J shed 0 bases, with 7 bases lying between them. CDR1 and CDR2 (germline): ENHRY, SYGVKD. There are 12 residues in the CDR3. A second PCR, run for about 7 to 11 cycles, used a sample-barcoded 5' primer plus a J-beta primer mix. Researchers report that a template-switch adaptor with 12 random nucleotides tagged each cDNA molecule. TCRdb re-called the 5' RACE reads with MiXCR, one entry per CDR3 protein. The table lists roughly 1,500,000 distinct CDR3 sequences, approximately 40% of them singletons.

The source is a woman under 30 in good health. The sample was blood. The J gene is TRBJ2-5, the V gene TRBV10-3; D is unclear. The CDR3 DNA reads TGTGCCATCGGAACGGACCAAGAGACCCAGTACTTC. Translated, it gives CAIGTDQETQYF.